Listed here are 27 T cell receptor beta chains from one sample, sequenced in a study of spatial heterogeneity in lung cancer. Noted time point: sample taken at primary tumor resection. Material for sequencing was whole RNA from tumor, nontumor lung or frozen PBMC, left unsorted. From the 5' RACE reads, TCRdb called clonotypes with MiXCR, one entry per CDR3 protein. Of tens of thousands of distinct CDR3 sequences listed, 10% to 15% were seen once; the top ten hold about 4.5%. Here the sequenced sample was PBMCs, taken at surgery. These receptor sequences come from a male donor with early-stage non-small cell lung cancer.

This chain links TRBV19 with TRBJ2-3, with D tentatively TRBD1 or TRBD2 (5 bases each). The CDR3 runs to 13 residues. Germline lookup yields CDR1 LNHDA and CDR2 SQIVND (reference sequence). The V and J ends lost 5 bases and 11 bases respectively, with 17 bases between them. The DNA of the CDR3 is TGTGCCAGTAGTTGGGGGACCGCCCAGGAGCAGTATTTT. Translating it yields CASSWGTAQEQYF.

The gene calls are TRBV30 and TRBJ2-2, with 10 positions matching TRBD1. Trimming at V came to 4 bases and at J to 6 bases, leaving 8 bases not matched to a gene. CDR1 GTSNPN and CDR2 SVGIG come from the germline V gene (reference sequence). This CDR3 has 15 residues. The CDR3 sequence: CAWNPGQGNAGELFF. In DNA, the CDR3 is TGTGCCTGGAATCCGGGACAGGGGAATGCCGGGGAGCTGTTTTTT.

This clonotype was found a few times. The chain couples TRBV12-3 or TRBV12-4 to TRBJ1-5; the match to TRBD1 covers 8 bases. V dropped 5 bases and J dropped 6; count of bases not matched to a gene: 6. The CDR3 totals 14 residues. The CDR3 nucleotides read TGTGCCAGCAGTCCTGGACAGGGTGGTCAGCCCCAGCATTTT. Translating it yields CASSPGQGGQPQHF.

This clonotype was observed at least ten times. The DNA of the CDR3 is TGCAGCGCTACATTACAGGTCGAGGCGGAAGCTTTCTTT. Protein sequence: CSATLQVEAEAFF. The chain joins TRBV29-1 to TRBJ1-1; D is possibly TRBD1 (5 bases). Trimming removed 7 bases from V and 8 bases from J, with 20 bases in between. Germline lookup yields CDR1 SQVTM and CDR2 ANQGSEA. The CDR3 is 13 amino acids.

This clonotype came up a few times. V and J are TRBV19 and TRBJ2-2; unclear D gene. Trimming cost V 5 bases and J 2 bases, with 15 bases left between them. Looked up from germline, CDR1 is LNHDA and CDR2 is SQIVND (reference sequence). The CDR3 covers 16 residues. CDR3 residues: CASSPPISLNTGELFF. CDR3 DNA: TGTGCCAGTAGTCCCCCAATTAGCCTTAACACCGGGGAGCTGTTTTTT.

The V call is TRBV20-1, the J call TRBJ2-7; D may be TRBD1 or TRBD2 (5 bases each). This CDR3 comprises 12 residues. Between the trimmed V and J ends, which lost 2 bases and 3 bases, there was a span of 8 bases. Germline V gene lookup returns CDR1 DFQATT and CDR2 SNEGSKA (reference sequence). CDR3 protein: CSARMGDYEQYF. CDR3 DNA sequence: TGCAGTGCTAGAATGGGGGACTACGAGCAGTACTTC.

The chain uses TRBV20-1 and TRBJ2-1; 12 nucleotides agree with TRBD2. Germline trimming cut 5 bases from V and 11 bases from J; bases unmatched to any gene: 13. Germline V gene data show CDR1 as DFQATT and CDR2 as SNEGSKA (reference sequence). The CDR3 loop spans 15 amino acids. In nucleotides, the CDR3 is TGCAGTGCTCCCGAGGGACTAGCGGGCAGACCCCAGCAGTTCTTC. Protein: CSAPEGLAGRPQQFF.

This clonotype has a handful of counts. The rearrangement links TRBV11-2 to TRBJ1-1; D remains unclear. Trimming shortened V by 8 bases and J by 10 bases, and 20 bases separated the two germline ends. Germline CDR1 SGHAT, CDR2 FQNNGV. The CDR3 sequence is 13 residues long. As DNA, the CDR3 is TGTGCCAGCGTCTCCTCCGGCGGGCTCGCAGCTTTCTTT. Its translation: CASVSSGGLAAFF. The variable domain in full, completed from reference TRBV11-2 and TRBJ1-1, reads EAGVAQSPRYKIIEKRQSVAFWCNPISGHATLYWYQQILGQGPKLLIQFQNNGVVDDSQLPKDRFSAERLKGVDSTLKIQPAKLEDSAVYLCASVSSGGLAAFFGQGTRLTVV.

Only a few counts were recorded for this clonotype. The V call is TRBV11-1, the J call TRBJ1-1; D is ambiguous. Per germline, CDR1 SGHAT and CDR2 FQDESV (reference sequence). The CDR3 spans 15 residues. The V gene lost 4 bases and the J gene lost 5 bases, with 17 bases spanning the gap. This chain's CDR3 is CASSSEVRARTEAFF. CDR3 DNA sequence: TGTGCCAGCAGCTCAGAGGTGAGGGCGAGAACTGAAGCTTTCTTT. Drawing the rest from reference TRBV11-1 and TRBJ1-1, the complete variable domain is EAEVAQSPRYKITEKSQAVAFWCDPISGHATLYWYRQILGQGPELLVQFQDESVVDDSQLPKDRFSAERLKGVDSTLKIQPAELGDSAMYLCASSSEVRARTEAFFGQGTRLTVV.

This clonotype was counted a few times. The chain couples TRBV5-1 to TRBJ2-5; TRBD1 agrees at 7 bases. Germline V CDR1 and CDR2: SGHRS, YFSETQ. The CDR3 sequence is 13 residues long. With V trimmed by 4 bases and J by 2 bases, 2 bases remained unmatched. The CDR3 spells CASSEGQQETQYF. The CDR3 nucleotides read TGCGCCAGCAGCGAGGGACAGCAAGAGACCCAGTACTTC. Variable domain in full (rest from reference TRBV5-1 and TRBJ2-5): KAGVTQTPRYLIKTRGQQVTLSCSPISGHRSVSWYQQTPGQGLQFLFEYFSETQRNKGNFPGRFSGRQFSNSRSEMNVSTLELGDSALYLCASSEGQQETQYFGPGTRLLVL.

This clonotype has just a few counts. This chain links TRBV11-2 with TRBJ1-2, with 9 bases identical to TRBD1. From germline, CDR1 is SGHAT and CDR2 FQNNGV. The V gene end was trimmed by 5 bases and the J gene end by 8 bases; junction bases not matched to a gene: 9. This CDR3 comprises 14 residues. This chain's CDR3 is CASSPQDRGGGYTF. Written as DNA, the CDR3 is TGTGCCAGCAGCCCCCAGGACAGGGGAGGAGGCTACACCTTC.

The chain uses TRBV18 and TRBJ2-3, with D unresolved. V was pared by 4 bases and J by 6 bases, with 11 bases between. The CDR3 sequence is 13 residues long. Per the germline V gene, CDR1 is KGHSH and CDR2 is LQKENI. For the CDR3, the DNA is TGTGCCAGCTCACGTGGCCAGGCCGATACGCAGTATTTT. Translating it yields CASSRGQADTQYF.

There are a few counts of this clonotype. The rearrangement joins TRBV5-4 to TRBJ2-3; TRBD2 agrees at 7 bases. The CDR3 covers 14 residues. Germline-derived CDR1 and CDR2 are SGHNT and YYREEE (reference sequence). After removal of 3 bases from V and 6 bases from J, the junction contained 7 bases not matched to a gene. The CDR3 region is CASSSYNSGDTQYF. The CDR3 coding sequence is TGTGCCAGCAGCTCCTATAATAGCGGGGATACGCAGTATTTT.

This rearrangement joins TRBV5-6 to TRBJ2-2, with D unclear. Germline CDR1 SGHDT, CDR2 YYEEEE. The CDR3 totals 14 residues. V gave up 0 bases and J gave up 5 bases, with 8 bases separating them. The CDR3 protein is CASSLGSETGELFF. The CDR3 bases are TGTGCCAGCAGCTTGGGGTCGGAAACCGGGGAGCTGTTTTTT. Full variable domain (remainder filled in from reference TRBV5-6 and TRBJ2-2): DAGVTQSPTHLIKTRGQQVTLRCSPKSGHDTVSWYQQALGQGPQFIFQYYEEEERQRGNFPDRFSGHQFPNYSSELNVNALLLGDSALYLCASSLGSETGELFFGEGSRLTVL.

This clonotype turned up a few times. This chain joins TRBV2 and TRBJ2-6; D gene ambiguous. Germline values: CDR1 SNHLY, CDR2 FYNNEI. V was clipped by 4 bases and J by 2 bases, with 12 bases between them. The CDR3 contains 16 residues. CDR3: CASSVRFNTGANVLTF. The CDR3 bases are TGTGCCAGCAGTGTTAGGTTCAACACTGGGGCCAACGTCCTGACTTTC.

This chain links TRBV5-4 with TRBJ2-5; 10 nucleotides agree with TRBD2. The germline V gene encodes CDR1 SGHNT and CDR2 YYREEE (reference sequence). V shed 2 bases, J shed 5 bases, and the junction held 6 bases outside the gene matches. The CDR3 is made up of 15 amino acids. CDR3 bases: TGTGCCAGCAGCTTAAGCGGGGGGGCCCCGGAGACCCAGTACTTC. Its translation: CASSLSGGAPETQYF.

The V and J genes are TRBV30 and TRBJ2-1, with D possibly being TRBD1 (5 bases). Trimming shortened V by 3 bases and J by 10 bases, and 10 bases separated the two germline ends. Germline CDR1 and CDR2: GTSNPN and SVGIG (reference sequence). The length of the CDR3 is 11 residues. The CDR3 bases are TGTGCCTGGAGCGACACAGGAGAGCAGTTCTTC. Its protein is CAWSDTGEQFF.

The chain joins TRBV19 to TRBJ1-5, with D maybe TRBD1 (5 bases). V gave up 9 bases and J gave up 0 bases, with 12 bases separating them. The CDR3 covers 14 residues. CDR1 is LNHDA and CDR2 is SQIVND in the germline V gene (reference sequence). The CDR3 DNA follows: TGTGCCAGCCGGGACGGTAATAGCAATCAGCCCCAGCATTTT. This gives the protein CASRDGNSNQPQHF.

By share, this clonotype ranks as medium-sized. This rearrangement joins TRBV5-1 to TRBJ2-1; TRBD1 agrees at 7 bases. The CDR3 is 13 amino acids. Losses at the gene ends were 7 bases for V and 9 bases for J; bases not matched to a gene: 10. Germline values: CDR1 SGHRS, CDR2 YFSETQ. This CDR3 reads CASREGADGEQFF. CDR3 nucleotides: TGCGCCAGCCGAGAGGGGGCGGATGGTGAGCAGTTCTTC.

The genes are TRBV6-1 and TRBJ2-5; TRBD2 agrees at 11 bases. Germline V gene lookup returns CDR1 MNHNS and CDR2 SASEGT. The CDR3 has 16 residues. J gave up 5 bases and V 5 bases, and 10 bases lay outside the gene matches. DNA of the CDR3: TGTGCCAGCAGTAGTCTAGCGGGAGGTATCGGGGAGACCCAGTACTTC. It yields the protein CASSSLAGGIGETQYF.

This clonotype occurred many times. V is TRBV9 and J is TRBJ2-1, with TRBD1 matching 7 bases. Germline lookup yields CDR1 SGDLS and CDR2 YYNGEE. The CDR3 has 16 residues. Trimming removed 4 bases from V and 4 bases from J; junction bases left unmatched: 11. The CDR3 sequence is CASSSFAGTEYNEQFF. In DNA form, the CDR3 reads TGTGCCAGCAGCTCCTTCGCCGGGACAGAGTACAATGAGCAGTTCTTC.

The gene calls are TRBV7-2 and TRBJ2-7; a weak D match, TRBD2 (6 bases). The CDR3 consists of 14 residues. Germline V gives CDR1 SGHTA, CDR2 FQGNSA. The germline V and J ends were trimmed by 2 bases and 5 bases, with 13 bases remaining between them. The CDR3 loop reads CASSLLLTGDEQYF. Written as DNA, the CDR3 is TGTGCCAGCAGCTTATTATTGACGGGAGACGAGCAGTACTTC. The full variable domain, with the rest looked up from reference TRBV7-2 and TRBJ2-7, is GAGVSQSPSNKVTEKGKDVELRCDPISGHTALYWYRQSLGQGLEFLIYFQGNSAPDKSGLPSDRFSAERTGGSVSTLTIQRTQQEDSAVYLCASSLLLTGDEQYFGPGTRLTVT.

Ten or more counts support this clonotype. This rearrangement joins TRBV28 to TRBJ1-1; 8 bases are a match to TRBD1. V was clipped by 5 bases and J by 7 bases; unmatched bases: 3. This CDR3 contains 12 residues. The V gene's germline CDR1 is MDHEN and CDR2 SYDVKM. CDR3 nucleotide sequence: TGTGCCAGCAGTAAGACAGGGGTTGAAGCTTTCTTT. Translation gives CASSKTGVEAFF.

The genes are TRBV6-5 and TRBJ2-2; D might be TRBD2 (6 bases). The CDR3 runs to 16 residues. Germline CDR1 reads MNHEY; CDR2 reads SVGAGI. V was cut by 1 base and J by 4 bases, with 13 bases left in between. CDR3 protein: CASSYFGGSSTGELFF. CDR3 nucleotide sequence: TGTGCCAGCAGTTACTTCGGGGGATCGAGCACCGGGGAGCTGTTTTTT.

This clonotype appeared a few times. The chain uses TRBV4-1 and TRBJ2-3; D perhaps matches TRBD2 (5 bases). V gave up 1 base and J gave up 6 bases, with 14 bases separating them. The CDR3 spans 15 residues. Looked up from germline, CDR1 is MGHRA and CDR2 is YSYEKL. The CDR3 reads CASSQVSAAPDTQYF. CDR3 nucleotides: TGCGCCAGCAGCCAAGTTTCAGCGGCTCCCGATACGCAGTATTTT.

A few counts support this clonotype. The CDR3 sequence is CASSLDPGQQETQYF. CDR3 in DNA: TGCGCCAGCAGCTTGGATCCGGGACAACAAGAGACCCAGTACTTC. J is TRBJ2-5 and V is TRBV5-1, with D possibly TRBD1 on 6 matching bases. The CDR3 has 15 amino acids. Trimming shortened V by 0 bases and J by 2 bases, and 11 bases separated the two germline ends. Per germline, CDR1 SGHRS and CDR2 YFSETQ.

The V gene is TRBV18, the J gene TRBJ1-2, with TRBD1 matching 8 bases. After removal of 2 bases from V and 8 bases from J, the junction contained 10 bases not matched to a gene. The CDR3 runs 15 residues. Germline V gene lookup returns CDR1 KGHSH and CDR2 LQKENI. CDR3 residues: CASSPDEDRGLGYTF. The CDR3 bases are TGTGCCAGCTCACCAGATGAAGACAGGGGCCTCGGCTACACCTTC.